This T cell receptor (beta chain) was captured in a study of blood T cell repertoires in COVID-19. At the level of the study: Collection of acute and convalescent COVID-19 samples took place in the United States, Italy and Spain.

The repertoire was sequenced with immunoSEQ multiplex PCR; TCRdb's copy has only in-frame clones and lacks some. The sample lists hundreds of thousands of clones; about 85% were seen once. The CDR3 contains 13 residues. Germline CDR1 and CDR2: LNHNV and YYDKDF (reference sequence). V was shortened by 0 bases and J by 7 bases, with 7 bases between the two germline ends. The receptor comes from a human donor in a cohort sampled during active COVID-19. The sequencing input was peripheral blood. The chain carries TRBV15 and TRBJ2-1; D remains unclear. The CDR3 nucleotides are TGTGCCACCAGCAGAGATCAGGTAAATGAGCAGTTCTTC. Amino acids: CATSRDQVNEQFF.